This T cell receptor (beta chain) was recorded in a study of blood T cell repertoires in COVID-19. Overall study: Collection of acute and convalescent COVID-19 samples took place in the United States, Italy and Spain.

V lost 4 bases, J lost 4 bases, and 8 bases stayed unmatched. The CDR3 runs to 16 residues. Per germline, CDR1 SGDLS and CDR2 YYNGEE. In the authors' methods: Amplifying reference gene primers gave estimates of nucleated cell counts. The protocol was immunoSEQ multiplex PCR, while the TCRdb copy is restricted to in-frame clones and leaves out a portion. V, J and clone size derive from that table, while D and trimming were established from the DNA sequence. The repertoire holds about 94,000 clones, with roughly 80% as singletons. This clone was observed a few times. This TCR was sampled from a human donor in a cohort sampled during active COVID-19. Sequencing was carried out using peripheral blood. The J gene is TRBJ2-1, the V gene TRBV9, with 10 positions matching TRBD2. CDR3 protein: CASSPRGSGRYNEQFF. The CDR3 DNA reads TGTGCCAGCAGCCCCCGGGGTAGCGGGAGGTACAATGAGCAGTTCTTC.